The 8 T cell receptor beta chains given below trace back to one sample, sequenced in a study of siplizumab effects on memory and regulatory T cells. The table came from immunoSEQ multiplex PCR; TCRdb's copy has only in-frame clones and leaves some out. The sample shows just over 50,000 clones, 95% to 98% of them seen only once. Sequenced input: naive CD4+ T cells sorted from blood. The receptor set was obtained from a human donor in good health.

The chain carries TRBV5-1 and TRBJ2-7, with 7 bases lining up with TRBD1. V dropped 4 bases and J dropped 0; count of bases not matched to a gene: 7. Germline loops: CDR1 SGHRS, CDR2 YFSETQ. The CDR3 is 15 amino acids. The CDR3 region is CASSPRDSGSYEQYF. CDR3 coding DNA: TGCGCCAGCAGCCCTAGGGACAGTGGCTCCTACGAGCAGTACTTC.

The gene calls are TRBV19 and TRBJ2-2; a possible D gene is TRBD1 (6 bases). Trimming took off 6 bases at V and 6 bases at J, with 17 bases between the two ends. The germline CDR1 and CDR2 sequences are LNHDA and SQIVND (reference sequence). The CDR3 is 15 amino acids. This CDR3 is CASRATQGSAGELFF. CDR3 bases: TGTGCCAGTAGGGCCACTCAGGGGTCCGCCGGGGAGCTGTTTTTT.

V is TRBV4-2 and J is TRBJ2-3; D possibly corresponds to TRBD1 (5 bases). Trimming took 1 base from V and 4 from J, leaving 15 bases between them. Germline V gene sequence: CDR1 LGHNA, CDR2 YNFKEQ. The CDR3 sequence is 16 residues long. The CDR3 protein is CASSQVVGQFADTQYF. Written as DNA, the CDR3 is TGTGCCAGCAGCCAAGTGGTGGGGCAGTTCGCAGATACGCAGTATTTT.

The J gene is TRBJ2-1, the V gene TRBV5-1; D uncertain. The length of the CDR3 is 15 residues. Trimming took 4 bases from V and 0 from J, leaving 11 bases between them. The V gene's germline CDR1 is SGHRS and CDR2 YFSETQ. This CDR3 is CASSAYQSSYNEQFF. DNA for the CDR3: TGCGCCAGCAGCGCCTATCAAAGCTCCTACAATGAGCAGTTCTTC.

A single count supports this clone. J is TRBJ2-1 and V is TRBV15; 11 bases align to TRBD2. The J segment lost 9 bases and the V segment lost 6 bases, leaving 10 bases of the junction unmatched. This CDR3 region has 15 residues. Germline-derived CDR1 and CDR2 are LNHNV and YYDKDF (reference sequence). The CDR3 DNA is TGTGCCACCAGATCTCTTAGCGGGAGGGCCACTGAGCAGTTCTTC. This gives the protein CATRSLSGRATEQFF.

V is TRBV5-4 and J is TRBJ2-5; weak D call: TRBD2 (5 bases). V was clipped by 4 bases and J by 2 bases, with 12 bases between them. The germline V gene has CDR1 SGHNT and CDR2 YYREEE (reference sequence). The CDR3 is 14 amino acids. The CDR3 spells CASSQTAAQETQYF. DNA for the CDR3: TGTGCCAGCAGCCAAACAGCGGCGCAAGAGACCCAGTACTTC.

The chain has TRBV5-1 and TRBJ2-7; D possibly corresponds to TRBD1 (5 bases). CDR1 SGHRS and CDR2 YFSETQ come from the germline V gene. Trimming removed 0 bases at V and 2 bases at J, with 9 bases between. CDR3 length equals 14 residues. In nucleotides, the CDR3 is TGCGCCAGCAGCTTGGAGGCAGGGACCTACGAGCAGTACTTC. Its translation: CASSLEAGTYEQYF.

This clone was picked up one time. The gene calls are TRBV12-2 and TRBJ2-1; TRBD2, as called in the table, went unchecked against the DNA. TRBV12-2 is recorded as a pseudogene. This CDR3 comprises 17 residues. The CDR3 DNA follows: TGTGCAAGTCGCTTAGTTCCCCTAACTCGGTCCTACAATGAGCAGTTCTTC. It translates to CASRLVPLTRSYNEQFF.